This T cell receptor beta chain was captured by sequencing in a study of T-cell reconstitution after alpha-beta-depleted transplantation in children. The library targeted TCRbeta and was prepared with unique molecular identifiers. One entry per CDR3 protein, called by TCRdb with MiXCR from the PCR reads. The table has a few hundred thousand distinct CDR3 sequences, more than 20% seen once. Trimming cost V 6 bases and J 3 bases, with 8 bases left between them. The CDR3 sequence is 13 residues long. Germline V gene lookup returns CDR1 ENHRY and CDR2 SYGVKD. This clonotype was seen more than once but under ten times.

The receptor was derived from a female patient under 10 years old who had a stem cell transplant for congenital amegakaryocytic thrombocytopenia, so the T cells may come from the graft donor. This chain links TRBV10-3 with TRBJ2-2; unclear D gene. The material sequenced was PBMCs, mostly from graft donor cells, taken 360 days after TCRalphabeta/CD19-depleted stem cell transplant. CDR3 bases: TGTGCCATCAGACATATAGACACCGGGGAGCTGTTTTTT. Residues: CAIRHIDTGELFF.